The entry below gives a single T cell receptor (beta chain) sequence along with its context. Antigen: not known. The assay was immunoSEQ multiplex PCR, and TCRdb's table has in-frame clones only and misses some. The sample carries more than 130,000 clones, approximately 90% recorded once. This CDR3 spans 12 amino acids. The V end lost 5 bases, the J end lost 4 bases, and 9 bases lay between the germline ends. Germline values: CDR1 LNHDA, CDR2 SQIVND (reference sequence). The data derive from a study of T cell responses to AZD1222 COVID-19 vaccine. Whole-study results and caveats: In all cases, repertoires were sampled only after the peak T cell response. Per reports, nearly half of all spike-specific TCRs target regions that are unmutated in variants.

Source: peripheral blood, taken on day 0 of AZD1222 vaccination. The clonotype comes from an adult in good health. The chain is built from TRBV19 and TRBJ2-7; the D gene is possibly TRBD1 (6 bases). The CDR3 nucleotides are TGTGCCAGTAGTCGGACAGAATACGAGCAGTACTTC. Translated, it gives CASSRTEYEQYF.